A single sample gave rise to the 17 T cell receptor beta chains below, sequenced in a study of blood T cells in healthy people across ages. Primed by a sample-barcoded 5' primer and a J-beta primer mix, a second PCR proceeded for roughly 7 to 12 cycles. TCRdb independently ran MiXCR on the 5' RACE reads; one entry per CDR3 protein. This repertoire shows 850,000 to 1,100,000 distinct CDR3 sequences, around two fifths found once; its top ten account for approximately 14%. The sample consisted of blood. The receptors shown here come from a man between 18 and 29 years old in good health.

The genes are TRBV3-1 and TRBJ1-2; D unresolved. The CDR3 loop spans 15 amino acids. The V end lost 4 bases, the J end lost 8 bases, and 20 bases lay between the germline ends. Germline lookup yields CDR1 LGHDT and CDR2 YNNKEL (reference sequence). The CDR3 DNA sequence: TGTGCCAGCAGCCCCGAGAGGTTCAGATTTGCCGGCTACACCTTC. Protein product: CASSPERFRFAGYTF.

A few counts support this clonotype. The genes are TRBV7-2 and TRBJ1-4; D might be TRBD1 (5 bases). CDR3 length equals 15 residues. Trimming removed 3 bases at V and 8 bases at J, with 16 bases between. CDR1 is SGHTA, CDR2 FQGNSA, per germline. In nucleotides, the CDR3 is TGTGCCAGCAGCTTTACGACGGGGGTAGGCGAAAAACTGTTTTTT. Amino acid sequence: CASSFTTGVGEKLFF.

This clonotype was observed a handful of times. V and J are TRBV27 and TRBJ1-1; weak D call: TRBD1 (6 bases). Trimming stripped 8 bases from V and 12 bases from J, with 13 bases between. This CDR3 comprises 10 residues. Per the germline V gene, CDR1 is MNHEY and CDR2 is SMNVEV (reference sequence). DNA of the CDR3: TGTGCCAGCCAGGGGAAGTTGACTTTCTTT. Amino acids: CASQGKLTFF.

The chain is built from TRBV29-1 and TRBJ2-3, with 8 positions matching TRBD2. CDR1 and CDR2 from the germline V gene are SQVTM and ANQGSEA. The CDR3 totals 13 residues. V trimming: 4 bases; J trimming: 4 bases; junction bases outside the gene matches: 4. The CDR3 DNA reads TGCAGCGTTGGGAGCGGGGGCCCAGATACGCAGTATTTT. Protein product: CSVGSGGPDTQYF.

This clonotype was seen more than once but under ten times. V and J are TRBV7-3 and TRBJ1-2; no firm D call. Germline V gene data show CDR1 as SGHTA and CDR2 as FQGTGA. Trimming left V 3 bases short and J 6 bases short, with 11 bases between. There are 13 residues in the CDR3. The DNA of the CDR3 is TGTGCCAGCAGCTTGGATGGAGCTGATGGCTACACCTTC. Amino acid sequence: CASSLDGADGYTF.

The rearrangement links TRBV3-1 to TRBJ1-1, with D uncertain. Germline-derived CDR1 and CDR2 are LGHDT and YNNKEL (reference sequence). V gave up 0 bases and J gave up 7 bases, with 9 bases separating them. CDR3 length: 13 amino acids. The CDR3 spells CASSQDGQLEAFF. For the CDR3, the DNA is TGTGCCAGCAGCCAAGATGGGCAGCTTGAAGCTTTCTTT.

Comments on this clonotype: A much more abundant neighbour one base away suggests this may be a read error. J is TRBJ2-7 and V is TRBV6-5; 8 bases map to TRBD1. This CDR3 is 15 amino acids long. The junction had 5 bases not matched to a gene; V was cut back by 2 bases and J by 2 bases. Germline V CDR1 and CDR2: MNHEY, SVGAGI. The CDR3 DNA reads TGTGCCAGCAGTTACGCCGGGACAGGAACCTACGAGCAGTACTTC. This translates into CASSYAGTGTYEQYF.

The V and J genes are TRBV4-2 and TRBJ1-1, with D tentatively TRBD1 (6 bases). Per the germline V gene, CDR1 is LGHNA and CDR2 is YNFKEQ. The CDR3 runs to 15 residues. Between the trimmed V and J ends, which lost 8 bases and 3 bases, there was a span of 19 bases. CDR3 amino acids: CASQPRQAMDTEAFF. The CDR3 bases are TGTGCCAGCCAACCAAGACAGGCGATGGACACTGAAGCTTTCTTT.

V usage is TRBV29-1 and J usage is TRBJ1-2, with TRBD1 identical over 9 bases. The CDR3 loop spans 14 amino acids. J was trimmed by 5 bases and V by 4 bases; bases with no gene match: 8. CDR1 and CDR2 from the germline V gene are SQVTM and ANQGSEA. CDR3 protein: CSVVLRDRVYGYTF. For the CDR3, the DNA is TGCAGCGTTGTTCTCCGGGACAGGGTTTATGGCTACACCTTC. Full variable domain (rest looked up from reference TRBV29-1 and TRBJ1-2): SAVISQKPSRDICQRGTSLTIQCQVDSQVTMMFWYRQQPGQSLTLIATANQGSEATYESGFVIDKFPISRPNLTFSTLTVSNMSPEDSSIYLCSVVLRDRVYGYTFGSGTRLTVV.

V is TRBV10-3 and J is TRBJ2-6; no clear D gene. V lost 10 bases to trimming and J lost 2 bases, with 9 bases between them. Germline V gene data show CDR1 as ENHRY and CDR2 as SYGVKD. This CDR3 contains 13 residues. The CDR3 DNA follows: TGTGCCACCACGGGTCCTGGGGCCAACGTCCTGACTTTC. It specifies CATTGPGANVLTF.

The V and J genes are TRBV12-3 or TRBV12-4 and TRBJ1-1; TRBD1 might be the D (5 bases). With 8 bases removed from V and 5 bases from J, the gap between germline ends came to 15 bases. The CDR3 loop spans 13 amino acids. In DNA form, the CDR3 reads TGTGCCAGCCAGGCCTTCGAGGGGACTGAAGCTTTCTTT. Its protein is CASQAFEGTEAFF.

This chain uses TRBV20-1 with TRBJ1-2; 10 positions match TRBD1. V trimming: 5 bases; J trimming: 7 bases; junction bases outside the gene matches: 16. Germline V CDR1 and CDR2: DFQATT, SNEGSKA (reference sequence). CDR3 size: 16 residues. CDR3 in DNA: TGCAGTGCTTACAATAGGGACAGGGGCACTCCTCTTGGCTACACCTTC. This gives the protein CSAYNRDRGTPLGYTF.

This clonotype was counted a few times. This chain connects TRBV20-1 to TRBJ1-5; no reliable D call. The CDR3 consists of 15 residues. Germline loops: CDR1 DFQATT, CDR2 SNEGSKA (reference sequence). V lost 5 bases and J lost 1, with 15 bases in between. This chain's CDR3 is CSACWSQLSNQPQHF. The CDR3 DNA follows: TGCAGTGCTTGTTGGTCACAGCTCAGCAATCAGCCCCAGCATTTT.

The chain employs TRBV25-1 and TRBJ1-1, with unresolved D. The germline gives CDR1 MGHDK, CDR2 SYGVNS. This CDR3 has 12 amino acids. V lost 8 bases and J lost 8, with 15 bases in between. The CDR3 region is CASSLGPGEAFF. CDR3 DNA: TGTGCCAGCTCACTAGGGCCGGGGGAAGCTTTCTTT.

This clonotype was picked up a small number of times. V and J are TRBV4-2 and TRBJ2-3, with a tentative D call TRBD2 (5 bases). This CDR3 region has 14 residues. CDR1 and CDR2 (germline): LGHNA, YNFKEQ. V was pared by 6 bases and J by 2 bases, with 12 bases between. CDR3 protein: CASRSGRSTDTQYF. For the CDR3, the DNA is TGTGCCAGCAGGAGCGGCCGATCCACAGATACGCAGTATTTT.

This clonotype was seen a handful of times. The chain carries TRBV9 and TRBJ1-2; D is ambiguous. The V end lost 4 bases, the J end lost 8 bases, and 18 bases lay between the germline ends. Germline CDR1 and CDR2: SGDLS and YYNGEE. There are 14 residues in the CDR3. CDR3 protein: CASSQNPGVRGYTF. The CDR3 DNA reads TGTGCCAGCAGCCAAAACCCCGGGGTTAGAGGCTACACCTTC.

The chain couples TRBV28 to TRBJ2-2, with TRBD1 identical over 9 bases. The junction had 23 bases not matched to a gene; V was cut back by 5 bases and J by 4 bases. Germline loops: CDR1 MDHEN, CDR2 SYDVKM. The CDR3 runs to 21 residues. This CDR3 is CASSQLPRWTGAFPTTGELFF. The CDR3 bases are TGTGCCAGCAGTCAACTCCCACGGTGGACAGGGGCTTTTCCGACCACCGGGGAGCTGTTTTTT.